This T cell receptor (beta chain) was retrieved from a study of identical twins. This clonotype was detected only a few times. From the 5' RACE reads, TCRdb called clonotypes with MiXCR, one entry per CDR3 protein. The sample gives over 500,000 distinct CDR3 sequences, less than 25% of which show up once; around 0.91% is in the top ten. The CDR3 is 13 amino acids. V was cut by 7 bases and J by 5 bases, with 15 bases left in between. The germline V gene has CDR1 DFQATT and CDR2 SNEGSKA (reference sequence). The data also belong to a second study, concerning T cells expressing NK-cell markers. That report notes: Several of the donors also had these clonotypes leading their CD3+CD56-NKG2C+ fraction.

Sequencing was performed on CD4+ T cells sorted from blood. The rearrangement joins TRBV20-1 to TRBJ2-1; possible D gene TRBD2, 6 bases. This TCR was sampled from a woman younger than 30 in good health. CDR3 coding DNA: TGCAGTGTAAGACTAGGCGGGAACAATGAGCAGTTCTTC. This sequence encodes CSVRLGGNNEQFF.